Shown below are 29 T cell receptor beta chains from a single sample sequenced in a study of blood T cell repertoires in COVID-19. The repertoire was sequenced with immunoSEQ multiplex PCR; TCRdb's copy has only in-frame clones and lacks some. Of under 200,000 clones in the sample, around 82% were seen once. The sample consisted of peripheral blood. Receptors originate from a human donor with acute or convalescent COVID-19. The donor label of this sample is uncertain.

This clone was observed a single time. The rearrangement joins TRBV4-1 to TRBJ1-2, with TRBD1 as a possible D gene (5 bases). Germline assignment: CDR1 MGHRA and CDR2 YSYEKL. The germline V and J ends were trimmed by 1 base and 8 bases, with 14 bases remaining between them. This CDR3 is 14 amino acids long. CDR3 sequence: CASSQVAQGRGYTF. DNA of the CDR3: TGCGCCAGCAGCCAAGTTGCCCAGGGCAGGGGCTACACCTTC.

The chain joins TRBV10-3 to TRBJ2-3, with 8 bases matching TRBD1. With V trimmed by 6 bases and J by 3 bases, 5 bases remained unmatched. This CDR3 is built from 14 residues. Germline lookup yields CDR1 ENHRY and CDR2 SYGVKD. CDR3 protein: CAIRAGGQTDTQYF. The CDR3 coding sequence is TGTGCCATCAGAGCAGGGGGCCAGACAGATACGCAGTATTTT.

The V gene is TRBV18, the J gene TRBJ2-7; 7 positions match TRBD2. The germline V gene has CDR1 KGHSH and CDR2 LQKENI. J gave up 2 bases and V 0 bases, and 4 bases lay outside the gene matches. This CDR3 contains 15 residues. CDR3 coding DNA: TGTGCCAGCTCACCACCGGTGGCGGGAGCCTACGAGCAGTACTTC. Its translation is CASSPPVAGAYEQYF.

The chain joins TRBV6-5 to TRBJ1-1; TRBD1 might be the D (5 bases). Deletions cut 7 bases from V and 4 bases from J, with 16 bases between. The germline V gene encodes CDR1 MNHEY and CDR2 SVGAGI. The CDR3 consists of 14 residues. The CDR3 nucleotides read TGTGCCAGCAAGCGGGACCCTTGGAGCACTGAAGCTTTCTTT. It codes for CASKRDPWSTEAFF.

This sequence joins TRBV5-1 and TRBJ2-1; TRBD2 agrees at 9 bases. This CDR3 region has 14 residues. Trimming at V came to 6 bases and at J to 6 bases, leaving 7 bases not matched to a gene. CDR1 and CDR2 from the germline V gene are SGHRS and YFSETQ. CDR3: CASTVVAGVNEQFF. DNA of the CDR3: TGCGCCAGCACCGTGGTAGCGGGAGTCAATGAGCAGTTCTTC. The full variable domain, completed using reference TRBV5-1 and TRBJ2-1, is KAGVTQTPRYLIKTRGQQVTLSCSPISGHRSVSWYQQTPGQGLQFLFEYFSETQRNKGNFPGRFSGRQFSNSRSEMNVSTLELGDSALYLCASTVVAGVNEQFFGPGTRLTVL.

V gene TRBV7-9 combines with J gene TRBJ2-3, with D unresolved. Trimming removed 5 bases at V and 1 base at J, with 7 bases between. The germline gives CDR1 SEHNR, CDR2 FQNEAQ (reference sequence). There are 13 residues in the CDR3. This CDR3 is CASSPPGTDTQYF. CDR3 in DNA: TGTGCCAGCAGCCCACCGGGCACAGATACGCAGTATTTT. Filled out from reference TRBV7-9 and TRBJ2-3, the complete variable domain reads DTGVSQNPRHKITKRGQNVTFRCDPISEHNRLYWYRQTLGQGPEFLTYFQNEAQLEKSRLLSDRFSAERPKGSFSTLEIQRTEQGDSAMYLCASSPPGTDTQYFGPGTRLTVL.

As DNA, the CDR3 is TGCGCCAGCAGCCAAGAATCGACTAGCTCCTATAATTCACCCCTCCACTTT. As protein: CASSQESTSSYNSPLHF. V gene TRBV4-1 combines with J gene TRBJ1-6; D uncertain. V was cut by 0 bases and J by 0 bases, with 9 bases left in between. The CDR3 extends over 17 amino acids. The germline V gene has CDR1 MGHRA and CDR2 YSYEKL.

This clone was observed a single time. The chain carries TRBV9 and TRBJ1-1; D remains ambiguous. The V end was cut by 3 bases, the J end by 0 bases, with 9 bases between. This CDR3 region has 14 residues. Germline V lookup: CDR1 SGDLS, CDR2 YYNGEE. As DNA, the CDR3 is TGTGCCAGCAGCGCCGGGAGCATGAACACTGAAGCTTTCTTT. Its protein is CASSAGSMNTEAFF.

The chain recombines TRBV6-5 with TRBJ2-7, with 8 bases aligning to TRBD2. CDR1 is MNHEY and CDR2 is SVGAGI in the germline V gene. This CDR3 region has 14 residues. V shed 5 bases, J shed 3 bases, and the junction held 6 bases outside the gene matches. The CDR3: CASSRERGFYEQYF. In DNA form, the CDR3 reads TGTGCCAGCAGTCGGGAGCGGGGGTTCTACGAGCAGTACTTC.

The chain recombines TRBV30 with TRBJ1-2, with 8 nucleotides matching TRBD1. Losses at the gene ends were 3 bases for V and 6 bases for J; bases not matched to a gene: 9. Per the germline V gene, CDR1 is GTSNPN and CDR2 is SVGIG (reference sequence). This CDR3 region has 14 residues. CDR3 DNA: TGTGCCTGGAGCCTCGGCCAGGGGGCGAATGGCTACACCTTC. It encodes CAWSLGQGANGYTF.

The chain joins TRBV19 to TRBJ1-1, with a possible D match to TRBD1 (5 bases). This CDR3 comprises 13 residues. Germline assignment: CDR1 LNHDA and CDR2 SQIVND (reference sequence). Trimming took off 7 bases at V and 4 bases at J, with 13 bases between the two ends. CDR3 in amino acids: CASIGGQGTEAFF. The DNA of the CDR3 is TGTGCCAGTATTGGAGGGCAGGGCACTGAAGCTTTCTTT.

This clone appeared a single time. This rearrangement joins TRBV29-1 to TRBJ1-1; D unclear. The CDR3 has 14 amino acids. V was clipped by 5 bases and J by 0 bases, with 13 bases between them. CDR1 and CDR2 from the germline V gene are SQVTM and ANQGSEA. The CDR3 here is CSVTVGQMNTEAFF. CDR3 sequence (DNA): TGCAGCGTTACAGTGGGCCAGATGAACACTGAAGCTTTCTTT. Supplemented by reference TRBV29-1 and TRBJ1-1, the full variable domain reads SAVISQKPSRDICQRGTSLTIQCQVDSQVTMMFWYRQQPGQSLTLIATANQGSEATYESGFVIDKFPISRPNLTFSTLTVSNMSPEDSSIYLCSVTVGQMNTEAFFGQGTRLTVV.

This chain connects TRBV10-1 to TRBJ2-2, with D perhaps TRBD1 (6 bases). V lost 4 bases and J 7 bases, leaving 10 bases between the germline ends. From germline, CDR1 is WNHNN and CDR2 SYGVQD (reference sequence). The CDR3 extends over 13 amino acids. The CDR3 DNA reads TGCGCCAGCAGTGGTGTCAGGGGCGGGGAGCTGTTTTTT. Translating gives CASSGVRGGELFF.

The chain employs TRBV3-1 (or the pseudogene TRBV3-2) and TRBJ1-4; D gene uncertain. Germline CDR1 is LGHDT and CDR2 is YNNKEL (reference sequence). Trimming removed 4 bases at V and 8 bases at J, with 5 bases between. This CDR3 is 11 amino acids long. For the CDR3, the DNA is TGTGCCAGCAGCCTCCGGGAAAAACTGTTTTTT. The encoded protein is CASSLREKLFF.

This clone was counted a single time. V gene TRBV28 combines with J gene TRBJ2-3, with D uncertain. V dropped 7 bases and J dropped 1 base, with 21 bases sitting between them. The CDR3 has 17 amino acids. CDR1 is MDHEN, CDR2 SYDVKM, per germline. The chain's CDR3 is CASTSVDSLTGTDTQYF. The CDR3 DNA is TGTGCCAGCACCTCGGTTGATAGCCTTACGGGCACAGATACGCAGTATTTT.

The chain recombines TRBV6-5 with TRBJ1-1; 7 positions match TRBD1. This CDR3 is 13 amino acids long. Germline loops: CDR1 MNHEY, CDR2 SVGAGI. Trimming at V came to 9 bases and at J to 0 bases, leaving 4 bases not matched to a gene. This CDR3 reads CASSGGMNTEAFF. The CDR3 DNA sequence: TGTGCCAGTTCAGGGGGTATGAACACTGAAGCTTTCTTT.

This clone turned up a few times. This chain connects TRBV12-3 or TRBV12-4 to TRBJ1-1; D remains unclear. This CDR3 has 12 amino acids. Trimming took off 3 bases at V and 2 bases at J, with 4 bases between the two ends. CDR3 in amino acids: CASSLRNTEAFF. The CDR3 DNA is TGTGCCAGCAGTTTGAGAAACACTGAAGCTTTCTTT.

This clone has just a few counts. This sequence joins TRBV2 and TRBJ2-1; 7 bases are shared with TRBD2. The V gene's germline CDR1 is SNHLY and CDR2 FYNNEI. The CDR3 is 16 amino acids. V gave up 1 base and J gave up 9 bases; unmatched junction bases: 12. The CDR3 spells CASSEGLAGLGSEQFF. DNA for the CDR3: TGTGCCAGCAGTGAAGGACTAGCAGGTTTGGGAAGTGAGCAGTTCTTC.

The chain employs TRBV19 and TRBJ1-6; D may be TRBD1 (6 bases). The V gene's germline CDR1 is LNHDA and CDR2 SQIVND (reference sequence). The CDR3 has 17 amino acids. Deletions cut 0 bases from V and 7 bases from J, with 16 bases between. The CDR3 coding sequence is TGTGCCAGTAGTATAGATCCCTCAGGGGTGGTCAATTCACCCCTCCACTTT. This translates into CASSIDPSGVVNSPLHF.

The CDR3 bases are TGCGCCAGCAGCGTCTTTCCAGGGGGCGACTATGGCTACACCTTC. Translation: CASSVFPGGDYGYTF. The rearrangement joins TRBV5-1 to TRBJ1-2; TRBD1 matches 8 bases. Unmatched junction bases numbered 8, after V lost 4 bases and J lost 3 bases. The CDR3 sequence is 15 residues long. CDR1 is SGHRS and CDR2 is YFSETQ in the germline V gene.

Written as DNA, the CDR3 is TGTGCCAGCAGCTTAAACGGGGGCACAGATACGCAGTATTTT. It encodes CASSLNGGTDTQYF. The rearrangement joins TRBV7-3 to TRBJ2-3; TRBD2 is a possible D gene (5 bases). The V and J ends lost 1 base and 1 base respectively, with 6 bases between them. The CDR3 is made up of 14 amino acids. The germline V gene encodes CDR1 SGHTA and CDR2 FQGTGA.

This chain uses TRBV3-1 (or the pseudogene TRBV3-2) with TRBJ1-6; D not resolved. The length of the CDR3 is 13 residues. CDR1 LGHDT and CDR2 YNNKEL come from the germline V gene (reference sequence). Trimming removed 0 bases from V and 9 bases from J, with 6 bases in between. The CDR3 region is CASSQDEGSPLHF. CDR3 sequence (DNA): TGTGCCAGCAGCCAAGATGAGGGTTCACCCCTCCACTTT.

Here the CDR3 DNA reads TGTGCCAGCTCAGGTGGGCCAAAGAATGAAAAACTGTTTTTT. Translation gives CASSGGPKNEKLFF. The J gene is TRBJ1-4, the V gene TRBV18, with D unresolved. V dropped 5 bases and J dropped 5 bases, with 12 bases sitting between them. The CDR3 sequence is 14 residues long. The germline gives CDR1 KGHSH, CDR2 LQKENI.

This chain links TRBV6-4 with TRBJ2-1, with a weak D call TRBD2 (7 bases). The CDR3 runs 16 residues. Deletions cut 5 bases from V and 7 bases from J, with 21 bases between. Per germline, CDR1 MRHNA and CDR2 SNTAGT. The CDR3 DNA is TGTGCCAGCAGTACGGGTGCGGGGGCCTTACGGAATGAGCAGTTCTTC. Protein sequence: CASSTGAGALRNEQFF.

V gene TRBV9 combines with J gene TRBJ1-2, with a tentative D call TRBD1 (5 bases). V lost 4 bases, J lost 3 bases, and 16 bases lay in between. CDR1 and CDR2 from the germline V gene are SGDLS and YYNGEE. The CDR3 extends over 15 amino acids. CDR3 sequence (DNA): TGTGCCAGCAGCCCCCTAGGGACTCAGGACTATGGCTACACCTTC. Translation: CASSPLGTQDYGYTF.

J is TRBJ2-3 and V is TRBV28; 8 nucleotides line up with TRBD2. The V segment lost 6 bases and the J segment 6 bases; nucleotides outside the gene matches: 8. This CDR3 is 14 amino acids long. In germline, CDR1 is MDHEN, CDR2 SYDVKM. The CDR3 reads CASSVVAGPDTQYF. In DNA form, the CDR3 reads TGTGCCAGCAGCGTCGTAGCGGGACCCGATACGCAGTATTTT.

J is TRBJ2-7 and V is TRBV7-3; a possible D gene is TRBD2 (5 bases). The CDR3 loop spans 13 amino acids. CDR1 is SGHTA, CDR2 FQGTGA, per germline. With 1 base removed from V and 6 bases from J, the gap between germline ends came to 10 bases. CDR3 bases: TGTGCCAGCAGCTTAAGTCGTACTAGCGAGCAGTACTTC. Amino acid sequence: CASSLSRTSEQYF.

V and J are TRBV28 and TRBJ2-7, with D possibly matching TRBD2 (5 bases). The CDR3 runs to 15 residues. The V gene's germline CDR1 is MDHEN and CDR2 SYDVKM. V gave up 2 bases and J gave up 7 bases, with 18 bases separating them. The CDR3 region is CASSLESPRTGEQYF. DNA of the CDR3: TGTGCCAGCAGTTTAGAGTCGCCGCGGACGGGGGAGCAGTACTTC.

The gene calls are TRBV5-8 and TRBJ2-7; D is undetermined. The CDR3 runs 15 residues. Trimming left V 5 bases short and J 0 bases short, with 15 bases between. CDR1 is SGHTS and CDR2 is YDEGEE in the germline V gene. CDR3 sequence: CASRRGGGSSYEQYF. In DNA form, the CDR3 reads TGTGCCAGCAGACGAGGTGGCGGTTCCTCCTACGAGCAGTACTTC.